The source of this TCR beta chain is a study of blood T cell repertoires in COVID-19. Germline CDR1 is MGHRA and CDR2 is YSYEKL. The CDR3 has 15 residues. J was trimmed by 3 bases and V by 4 bases; bases with no gene match: 3. Profiled with immunoSEQ multiplex PCR; TCRdb holds only in-frame clones, not every one. The sample records 140,000 or so clones, under 90% being singletons. The study recruited people aged about 18 to 95 years across about two dozen US areas. Self-reported history from a screening survey and questionnaire set each donor's cohort. Sequencing was performed on PBMCs or T cells enriched from blood (not recorded which). The rearrangement uses TRBV4-1 and TRBJ1-5; 10 positions match TRBD1. The receptor was isolated from a woman younger than 30 who had been exposed to COVID-19. DNA for the CDR3: TGCGCCAGCAGCCCAGGGACAGGGGTCAATCAGCCCCAGCATTTT. Protein: CASSPGTGVNQPQHF.